Shown below are 5 T cell receptor beta chains from a single sample sequenced in a study of shared clonotypes between healthy human individuals. Generated by immunoSEQ multiplex PCR, the TCRdb table keeps only in-frame clones and is missing some. Found here are roughly 220,000 clones, 50% to 80% of them singletons; the top ten hold approximately 12%. Sequenced: memory CD4+ T cells sorted from blood. Subset given: CD45RA-negative fraction. These TCRs come from a man aged 30-40 years in good health.

In its sample, this clone was seen many times. V is TRBV11-2 and J is TRBJ2-1; D is ambiguous. The CDR3 sequence is 14 residues long. CDR1 SGHAT and CDR2 FQNNGV come from the germline V gene. V lost 3 bases and J lost 7, with 13 bases in between. This chain's CDR3 is CASSLIGPSNEQFF. CDR3 DNA sequence: TGTGCCAGCAGCTTGATAGGGCCTTCGAATGAGCAGTTCTTC.

This clone was seen many times. The rearrangement links TRBV27 to TRBJ2-7, with D possibly matching TRBD2 (5 bases). V was cut by 5 bases and J by 0 bases, with 14 bases left in between. This CDR3 contains 15 residues. Germline values: CDR1 MNHEY, CDR2 SMNVEV (reference sequence). CDR3 sequence reads: CASSPFGGLSYEQYF. CDR3 sequence (DNA): TGTGCCAGCAGTCCTTTTGGAGGCCTCTCCTACGAGCAGTACTTC.

The chain is built from TRBV5-1 and TRBJ1-4, with TRBD1 identical over 9 bases. Germline V lookup: CDR1 SGHRS, CDR2 YFSETQ. V was pared by 3 bases and J by 10 bases, with 4 bases of the junction left unmatched. The CDR3 contains 13 residues. The CDR3 reads CASSSSQGAKLFF. CDR3 sequence (DNA): TGCGCCAGCAGCTCATCACAGGGGGCAAAACTGTTTTTT.

The chain has TRBV5-1 and TRBJ2-1; 7 bases align to TRBD2. Trimming cost V 1 base and J 9 bases; bases outside gene matches: 7. The CDR3 consists of 14 residues. Per germline, CDR1 SGHRS and CDR2 YFSETQ. The chain's CDR3 is CASSLNSGAGEQFF. CDR3 DNA sequence: TGCGCCAGCAGCTTGAACAGCGGGGCGGGTGAGCAGTTCTTC. The entire variable domain, with the rest obtained from reference TRBV5-1 and TRBJ2-1, is as follows: KAGVTQTPRYLIKTRGQQVTLSCSPISGHRSVSWYQQTPGQGLQFLFEYFSETQRNKGNFPGRFSGRQFSNSRSEMNVSTLELGDSALYLCASSLNSGAGEQFFGPGTRLTVL.

V usage is TRBV7-8 and J usage is TRBJ2-7; a weak D match, TRBD1 (6 bases). The germline V gene has CDR1 SGHVS and CDR2 FQNEAQ. The ends were cut back, 5 bases at V and 2 bases at J, with 16 bases in the middle. This CDR3 is 15 amino acids long. CDR3 loop: CASSQEAGAPYEQYF. CDR3 DNA: TGTGCCAGCAGCCAGGAGGCAGGGGCCCCCTACGAGCAGTACTTC.